One sample yielded the 26 T cell receptor beta chains listed below, sequenced in a study of blood T cell repertoires in COVID-19 (dated by TCRdb to about 2020). Libraries were constructed by the immunoSEQ multiplex PCR assay. TCRdb's version of the immuneACCESS table is confined to in-frame rearrangements and falls short of the full clone set. An unresolved V gene accounts for under half of the shortfall where checked; the remainder is of unknown origin. This sample gives about 230,000 clones in total; around 90% of them show up just once. The ten biggest clones cover roughly 12% of the sample. The material sequenced was peripheral blood. Receptor source: a woman younger than 35 who had recovered from COVID-19.

This chain connects TRBV4-1 to TRBJ2-1; TRBD2 aligns across 10 bases. Per germline, CDR1 MGHRA and CDR2 YSYEKL. V was clipped by 2 bases and J by 3 bases; unmatched bases: 4. The CDR3 runs to 16 residues. CDR3 DNA sequence: TGCGCCAGCAGCCAACCCGGGACTAGCGTCTACAATGAGCAGTTCTTC. Its protein product is CASSQPGTSVYNEQFF.

The J gene is TRBJ2-4, the V gene TRBV7-3; D remains unclear. Germline assignment: CDR1 SGHTA and CDR2 FQGTGA. Trimming shortened V by 5 bases and J by 0 bases, and 8 bases separated the two germline ends. The CDR3 runs to 14 residues. The CDR3 nucleotides read TGTGCCAGCAGCCCCCCTTTAGCCAAAAACATTCAGTACTTC. Translated: CASSPPLAKNIQYF.

The chain combines TRBV3-1 (or the pseudogene TRBV3-2) with TRBJ2-1, with 14 nucleotides matching TRBD2. J lost 2 bases, V lost 3 bases, and 0 bases had no gene match. CDR3 length equals 16 residues. Germline lookup yields CDR1 LGHDT and CDR2 YNNKEL (reference sequence). The CDR3 loop is CASSQGLAGAYNEQFF. DNA of the CDR3: TGTGCCAGCAGCCAGGGACTAGCGGGAGCCTACAATGAGCAGTTCTTC.

The V call is TRBV6-5, the J call TRBJ2-7; a possible D gene is TRBD2 (5 bases). Trimming left V 4 bases short and J 3 bases short, with 10 bases between. CDR3 length equals 13 residues. Germline CDR1 MNHEY, CDR2 SVGAGI. CDR3 DNA sequence: TGTGCCAGCAGTTCCACGGGGATCTACGAGCAGTACTTC. This codes for CASSSTGIYEQYF.

The CDR3: CASSYSKGVDGYTF. CDR3 nucleotides: TGTGCCAGCAGTTACTCGAAGGGGGTGGATGGCTACACCTTC. The V gene is TRBV6-6, the J gene TRBJ1-2; perhaps TRBD1 as D (6 bases). CDR3 length: 14 amino acids. The V end was cut by 0 bases, the J end by 6 bases, with 11 bases between. From germline, CDR1 is MNHNY and CDR2 SVGAGI (reference sequence).

The chain combines TRBV4-2 with TRBJ1-1, with unresolved D. Trimming removed 0 bases from V and 11 bases from J, with 16 bases in between. There are 14 residues in the CDR3. Germline V gives CDR1 LGHNA, CDR2 YNFKEQ. The CDR3 region has the DNA TGTGCCAGCAGCCAAGATCTCCAACGCAGGAGGGCTTTCTTT. Translated: CASSQDLQRRRAFF.

This clone was picked up a small number of times. The rearrangement joins TRBV7-9 to TRBJ1-4, with 7 bases aligning to TRBD1. The CDR3 is 14 residues long. Germline V CDR1 and CDR2: SEHNR, FQNEAQ (reference sequence). V was clipped by 3 bases and J by 3 bases; unmatched bases: 1. The DNA of the CDR3 is TGTGCCAGCAGCTTCGGGACAGCTAATGAAAAACTGTTTTTT. Its translation: CASSFGTANEKLFF. Using reference TRBV7-9 and TRBJ1-4 for the parts outside the CDR3, the full variable domain is DTGVSQNPRHKITKRGQNVTFRCDPISEHNRLYWYRQTLGQGPEFLTYFQNEAQLEKSRLLSDRFSAERPKGSFSTLEIQRTEQGDSAMYLCASSFGTANEKLFFGSGTQLSVL.

The rearrangement links TRBV9 to TRBJ2-1, with TRBD2 matching 16 bases. The CDR3 spans 19 residues. The germline V gene encodes CDR1 SGDLS and CDR2 YYNGEE. The V segment lost 5 bases and the J segment 6 bases; nucleotides outside the gene matches: 14. CDR3 bases: TGTGCCAGCAGGCCCTCGCCGGGACTAGCGGGAGGGCCCTCCAATGAGCAGTTCTTC. This gives the protein CASRPSPGLAGGPSNEQFF. Combining the CDR3 with reference TRBV9 and TRBJ2-1 gives the whole variable domain DSGVTQTPKHLITATGQRVTLRCSPRSGDLSVYWYQQSLDQGLQFLIQYYNGEERAKGNILERFSAQQFPDLHSELNLSSLELGDSALYFCASRPSPGLAGGPSNEQFFGPGTRLTVL.

The chain recombines TRBV11-1 with TRBJ1-1; D is ambiguous. The CDR3 is made up of 12 amino acids. The V and J ends lost 3 bases and 11 bases respectively, with 13 bases between them. CDR1 is SGHAT, CDR2 FQDESV, per germline (reference sequence). CDR3 protein: CASSFSGGEAFF. The CDR3 DNA is TGTGCCAGCAGCTTTTCGGGAGGCGAGGCTTTCTTT.

Comment on this clone: This same CDR3 is encoded by further DNA sequences in the sample. The CDR3 sequence: CASSFRENTEAFF. CDR3 bases: TGTGCCAGCAGTTTCCGAGAGAACACTGAAGCTTTCTTT. The chain carries TRBV12-3 or TRBV12-4 and TRBJ1-1; D remains unclear. V was trimmed by 3 bases and J by 1 base, leaving 6 bases between them. The CDR3 runs to 13 residues.

The chain recombines TRBV5-6 with TRBJ2-1; 10 nucleotides align to TRBD2. V was pared by 3 bases and J by 6 bases, with 6 bases of the junction left unmatched. The CDR3 has 15 residues. Germline loops: CDR1 SGHDT, CDR2 YYEEEE. CDR3 protein: CASSSAGLARNEQFF. DNA of the CDR3: TGTGCCAGCAGCTCCGCGGGACTAGCGCGCAATGAGCAGTTCTTC.

This clone appeared a single time. The chain joins TRBV5-6 to TRBJ2-3; TRBD2 might be the D (5 bases). Per germline, CDR1 SGHDT and CDR2 YYEEEE. The CDR3 covers 13 residues. Trimming took off 5 bases at V and 2 bases at J, with 9 bases between the two ends. CDR3 residues: CASRAGVTDTQYF. For the CDR3, the DNA is TGTGCCAGCAGGGCGGGTGTCACAGATACGCAGTATTTT.

The V and J genes are TRBV4-3 and TRBJ2-7; 10 positions match TRBD2. The CDR3 covers 17 residues. CDR1 is LGHNA and CDR2 is YSLEER in the germline V gene. Trimming at V came to 1 base and at J to 7 bases, leaving 13 bases not matched to a gene. Here the CDR3 reads CASSQGTSGRAGGEQYF. In nucleotides, the CDR3 is TGCGCCAGCAGCCAAGGCACAAGCGGGAGGGCCGGGGGGGAGCAGTACTTC.

V usage is TRBV7-9 and J usage is TRBJ2-7; D may be TRBD1 (6 bases). The CDR3 has 14 amino acids. CDR1 is SEHNR and CDR2 is FQNEAQ in the germline V gene (reference sequence). The germline V and J ends were trimmed by 2 bases and 6 bases, with 14 bases remaining between them. CDR3 residues: CASSLSSTGTEQYF. CDR3 DNA: TGTGCCAGCAGCTTAAGTTCAACAGGGACCGAGCAGTACTTC. Combining the CDR3 with reference TRBV7-9 and TRBJ2-7 gives the whole variable domain DTGVSQNPRHKITKRGQNVTFRCDPISEHNRLYWYRQTLGQGPEFLTYFQNEAQLEKSRLLSDRFSAERPKGSFSTLEIQRTEQGDSAMYLCASSLSSTGTEQYFGPGTRLTVT.

The chain carries TRBV6-5 and TRBJ2-7; 7 bases match TRBD1. CDR3 length: 14 residues. Germline-derived CDR1 and CDR2 are MNHEY and SVGAGI. The ends lost 6 bases at V and 0 bases at J; junction bases unmatched: 5. The CDR3 region is CASRPTGFSYEQYF. The CDR3 coding sequence is TGTGCCAGCAGGCCGACAGGGTTCTCCTACGAGCAGTACTTC.

This clone was picked up one time. This sequence joins TRBV19 and TRBJ1-5; unclear D gene. Germline-derived CDR1 and CDR2 are LNHDA and SQIVND (reference sequence). CDR3 length: 15 residues. Trimming took 3 bases from V and 0 from J, leaving 9 bases between them. CDR3 bases: TGTGCCAGTAGTATCCTTCTAAGTAGCAATCAGCCCCAGCATTTT. Protein: CASSILLSSNQPQHF.

The chain employs TRBV4-1 and TRBJ2-1; the D is unclear. The CDR3 has 15 amino acids. Germline values: CDR1 MGHRA, CDR2 YSYEKL. The germline V and J ends were trimmed by 0 bases and 0 bases, with 6 bases remaining between them. The CDR3 region is CASSQEPISYNEQFF. As DNA, the CDR3 is TGCGCCAGCAGCCAAGAACCTATCTCCTACAATGAGCAGTTCTTC.

This chain joins TRBV7-9 and TRBJ1-1; 7 bases are shared with TRBD1. CDR1 is SEHNR, CDR2 FQNEAQ, per germline (reference sequence). This CDR3 has 12 residues. The V gene end was trimmed by 6 bases and the J gene end by 11 bases; junction bases not matched to a gene: 9. CDR3: CASRPQGSGAFF. The CDR3 region has the DNA TGTGCCAGCAGACCACAGGGGAGTGGGGCTTTCTTT.

V gene TRBV2 combines with J gene TRBJ1-2; D not certain. V gave up 2 bases and J gave up 5 bases, with 12 bases separating them. CDR3 length equals 14 residues. Germline V CDR1 and CDR2: SNHLY, FYNNEI. CDR3 DNA: TGTGCCAGCAGTGAATTGGAGGGAGGTTATGGCTACACCTTC. Translating it yields CASSELEGGYGYTF.

The chain combines TRBV5-1 with TRBJ2-1; possibly TRBD1 for D (5 bases). Trimming took 2 bases from V and 10 from J, leaving 10 bases between them. This CDR3 is 12 amino acids long. From germline, CDR1 is SGHRS and CDR2 YFSETQ. For the CDR3, the DNA is TGCGCCAGCAGCTTCAGGGTCCACGAGCAGTTCTTC. Translating gives CASSFRVHEQFF.

The J gene is TRBJ1-2, the V gene TRBV29-1, with 9 bases lining up with TRBD1. V lost 0 bases and J lost 5; bases outside the gene matches: 7. Germline V gene data show CDR1 as SQVTM and CDR2 as ANQGSEA. This CDR3 is built from 15 residues. The CDR3 nucleotides are TGCAGCGTTGAAGATCGGGGGGGACAGGGTTATGGCTACACCTTC. Its translation is CSVEDRGGQGYGYTF.

V and J are TRBV9 and TRBJ2-7; 7 bases align to TRBD1. The CDR3 extends over 14 amino acids. V was pared by 4 bases and J by 1 base, with 5 bases of the junction left unmatched. Germline V CDR1 and CDR2: SGDLS, YYNGEE. CDR3 sequence (DNA): TGTGCCAGCAGCCTGACAGGGATTTCCTACGAGCAGTACTTC. Translated: CASSLTGISYEQYF.

V and J are TRBV5-6 and TRBJ2-7; D is undetermined. Germline V CDR1 and CDR2: SGHDT, YYEEEE. The CDR3 consists of 12 residues. V was clipped by 4 bases and J by 4 bases, with 9 bases between them. CDR3 DNA sequence: TGTGCCAGCAGCCCCAGTATGTACGAGCAGTACTTC. Translated, it gives CASSPSMYEQYF.

The J gene is TRBJ2-7, the V gene TRBV4-3; 9 bases fit TRBD1. Germline V gene sequence: CDR1 LGHNA, CDR2 YSLEER. Losses at the gene ends were 4 bases for V and 1 base for J; bases not matched to a gene: 8. CDR3 size: 16 residues. CDR3 amino acids: CASSPSVGTGSYEQYF. CDR3 sequence (DNA): TGCGCCAGCAGCCCTTCGGTCGGGACAGGGTCCTACGAGCAGTACTTC.

The rearrangement uses TRBV6-5 and TRBJ1-5; 8 bases map to TRBD1. CDR3 length: 13 amino acids. V shed 10 bases and J 7 bases; nucleotides not matched to a gene: 9. The germline V gene encodes CDR1 MNHEY and CDR2 SVGAGI. The CDR3 loop reads CATKDREGQPQHF. CDR3 DNA sequence: TGTGCCACCAAGGACAGGGAAGGACAGCCCCAGCATTTT.

This clone has just one count. This chain joins TRBV29-1 and TRBJ2-1, with 12 bases aligning to TRBD2. Germline V gene sequence: CDR1 SQVTM, CDR2 ANQGSEA. The V and J ends lost 2 bases and 8 bases, in that order; junction bases with no gene match: 4. The CDR3 contains 14 residues. The CDR3 is CSVERTSGMYEQFF. The CDR3 coding sequence is TGCAGCGTTGAACGGACTAGCGGGATGTATGAGCAGTTCTTC.